Each of the 15 T cell receptor beta chains below was sequenced from the same sample in a study of cytomegalovirus exposure and HLA in healthy donors. The PCR had 60 Vbeta and 13 Jbeta primers. Sequencing used immunoSEQ multiplex PCR; TCRdb keeps in-frame clones, though not all of them. The sample includes about 210,000 clones. Sequencing was carried out using PBMCs. The receptors were gathered from a woman in her twenties or thirties in good health and CMV-seropositive.

The chain employs TRBV11-2 and TRBJ1-1; D perhaps matches TRBD1 (6 bases). The V and J ends lost 1 base and 7 bases respectively, with 7 bases between them. This CDR3 comprises 12 residues. Looked up from germline, CDR1 is SGHAT and CDR2 is FQNNGV. This chain's CDR3 is CASSLVDSEAFF. CDR3 in DNA: TGTGCCAGCAGCTTAGTGGACAGTGAAGCTTTCTTT.

On this clone itself: The junction departs from germline at one end; a sequencing error may be responsible. The V call is TRBV6-1, the J call TRBJ1-4; a weak D match, TRBD1 (6 bases). Germline V gene lookup returns CDR1 MNHNS and CDR2 SASEGT. CDR3 length: 18 residues. In DNA, the CDR3 is TGTGCCAGCAGTAAAGCCCGAACAGGGTTTGCAACTAATGAAAAACTGTTTTTT. Translation gives CASSKARTGFATNEKLFF.

The gene calls are TRBV9 and TRBJ1-2; 7 bases match TRBD1. CDR1 and CDR2 from the germline V gene are SGDLS and YYNGEE. The CDR3 consists of 15 residues. With V trimmed by 3 bases and J by 2 bases, 7 bases remained unmatched. The CDR3 DNA follows: TGTGCCAGCAGCGCGGAAGGGACAGACAACTATGGCTACACCTTC. It yields the protein CASSAEGTDNYGYTF.

This chain uses TRBV4-1 with TRBJ1-6; D remains unclear. The V gene's germline CDR1 is MGHRA and CDR2 YSYEKL. The CDR3 totals 20 residues. Trimming stripped 1 base from V and 2 bases from J, with 21 bases between. CDR3 sequence reads: CASSQGVVGRSRPYNSPLHF. For the CDR3, the DNA is TGCGCCAGCAGCCAAGGGGTGGTAGGGAGGAGTCGTCCCTATAATTCACCCCTCCACTTT.

The chain is built from TRBV5-5 and TRBJ2-5; 8 bases align to TRBD2. V lost 5 bases to trimming and J lost 4 bases; unmatched junction nucleotides: 7. CDR1 is SGHKS, CDR2 YYEKEE, per germline (reference sequence). The CDR3 sequence is 14 residues long. CDR3 nucleotide sequence: TGTGCCAGCAGGTCGACTAGCGTCCCAGAGACCCAGTACTTC. This codes for CASRSTSVPETQYF.

The rearrangement joins TRBV19 to TRBJ2-1, with a tentative D call TRBD2 (6 bases). Germline values: CDR1 LNHDA, CDR2 SQIVND (reference sequence). The CDR3 sequence is 11 residues long. The V gene lost 11 bases and the J gene lost 10 bases, with 15 bases spanning the gap. The CDR3 coding sequence is TGTGCCCCTCCGGGGGTAGGAGAGCAGTTCTTC. As protein: CAPPGVGEQFF.

The chain links TRBV4-1 to TRBJ2-7; possibly TRBD2 for D (5 bases). The CDR3 is made up of 14 amino acids. V was trimmed by 0 bases and J by 2 bases, leaving 8 bases between them. Germline V lookup: CDR1 MGHRA, CDR2 YSYEKL. The CDR3 region has the DNA TGCGCCAGCAGCCAAGAATGGAGGCCCTACGAGCAGTACTTC. This codes for CASSQEWRPYEQYF.

The rearrangement joins TRBV18 to TRBJ2-7; D might be TRBD1 (6 bases). The V gene lost 3 bases and the J gene lost 4 bases, with 16 bases spanning the gap. The CDR3 is made up of 15 amino acids. CDR1 is KGHSH, CDR2 LQKENI, per germline. CDR3 protein: CASSPSGQGYYEQYF. In nucleotides, the CDR3 is TGTGCCAGCTCACCGTCTGGGCAGGGGTATTACGAGCAGTACTTC.

This rearrangement joins TRBV5-1 to TRBJ1-3; 12 bases map to TRBD1. Per the germline V gene, CDR1 is SGHRS and CDR2 is YFSETQ. J lost 4 bases, V lost 2 bases, and 4 bases had no gene match. The CDR3 is 16 residues long. CDR3 nucleotide sequence: TGCGCCAGCAGCTTCGGGACAGGGGGCGGCGGAAACACCATATATTTT. Translation gives CASSFGTGGGGNTIYF.

The chain couples TRBV7-2 to TRBJ2-7; D is possibly TRBD2 (5 bases). The length of the CDR3 is 14 residues. Germline CDR1 SGHTA, CDR2 FQGNSA. V was trimmed by 5 bases and J by 1 base, leaving 12 bases between them. The CDR3 DNA reads as TGTGCCAGCAGCGTTATTAGCGCTTCCTACGAGCAGTACTTC. Encoded protein: CASSVISASYEQYF.

CDR3 amino acids: CASSGHYGYTF. The CDR3 DNA is TGTGCCAGCAGTGGTCATTATGGCTACACCTTC. The chain employs TRBV25-1 and TRBJ1-2; D gene unclear. The germline CDR1 and CDR2 sequences are MGHDK and SYGVNS. CDR3 length: 11 amino acids. Between the trimmed V and J ends, which lost 4 bases and 5 bases, there was a span of 5 bases.

This chain joins TRBV6-5 and TRBJ2-6, with D tentatively TRBD2 (6 bases). Trimming left V 3 bases short and J 0 bases short, with 9 bases between. Germline CDR1 is MNHEY and CDR2 is SVGAGI. This CDR3 has 16 amino acids. The CDR3 reads CASSYLGGSGANVLTF. The CDR3 coding sequence is TGTGCCAGCAGTTATCTCGGGGGCTCTGGGGCCAACGTCCTGACTTTC.

The gene calls are TRBV7-8 and TRBJ2-1; 11 bases are shared with TRBD2. The CDR3 runs to 16 residues. The V gene's germline CDR1 is SGHVS and CDR2 FQNEAQ. V trimming: 4 bases; J trimming: 0 bases; junction bases outside the gene matches: 2. The CDR3 loop reads CASSSGLAGSYNEQFF. The CDR3 nucleotides read TGTGCCAGCAGCTCAGGACTAGCGGGCTCCTACAATGAGCAGTTCTTC.

CDR3 protein: CSGVGQPGGYTF. CDR3 in DNA: TGCAGCGGGGTAGGACAGCCGGGTGGCTACACCTTC. The rearrangement joins TRBV29-1 to TRBJ1-2; a possible D gene is TRBD1 (6 bases). Germline loops: CDR1 SQVTM, CDR2 ANQGSEA. With 7 bases removed from V and 7 bases from J, the gap between germline ends came to 16 bases. The CDR3 consists of 12 residues.

The rearrangement links TRBV28 to TRBJ2-3; 9 positions match TRBD2. Germline-derived CDR1 and CDR2 are MDHEN and SYDVKM. There are 15 residues in the CDR3. Germline trimming cut 7 bases from V and 3 bases from J; bases unmatched to any gene: 8. The DNA for the CDR3 is TGTGCCAGCAATACTGCGGGGGGGTGGACAGATACGCAGTATTTT. It translates to CASNTAGGWTDTQYF.